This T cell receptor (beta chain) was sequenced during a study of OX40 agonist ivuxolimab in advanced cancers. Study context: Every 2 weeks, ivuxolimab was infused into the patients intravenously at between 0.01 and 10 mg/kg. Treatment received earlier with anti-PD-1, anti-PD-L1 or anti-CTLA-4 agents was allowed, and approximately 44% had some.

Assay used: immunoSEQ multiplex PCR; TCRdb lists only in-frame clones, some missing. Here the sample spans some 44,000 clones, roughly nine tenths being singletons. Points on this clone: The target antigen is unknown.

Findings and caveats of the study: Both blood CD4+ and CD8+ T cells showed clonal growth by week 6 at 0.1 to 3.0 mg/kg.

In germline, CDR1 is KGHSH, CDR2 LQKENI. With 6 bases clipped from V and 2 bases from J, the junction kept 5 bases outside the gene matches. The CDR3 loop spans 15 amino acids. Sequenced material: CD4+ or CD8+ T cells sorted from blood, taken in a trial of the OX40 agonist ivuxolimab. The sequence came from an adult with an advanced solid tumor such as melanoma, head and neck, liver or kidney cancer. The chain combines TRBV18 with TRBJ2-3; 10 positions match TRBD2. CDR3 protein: CASSQAGGITDTQYF. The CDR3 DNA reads TGTGCCAGCTCGCAAGCGGGAGGGATCACAGATACGCAGTATTTT.